This T cell receptor beta chain was obtained from a study of regulatory T cells in long-lasting Graves disease. To make TCR beta libraries, researchers used iRepertoire HTBI primers and Arm-PCR of CDR3 regions. Authors' data handling: Overall, samples carried some 67 TRBV and around 13 TRBJ segments. TCRdb reprocessed the multiplex PCR reads with MiXCR, giving one entry per CDR3 protein. These V and J calls originate from TCRdb's pipeline instead of the authors' own analysis. This table holds approximately 250,000 distinct CDR3 sequences, about 17% found once. CDR3 length equals 17 residues. CDR1 is LGHDT, CDR2 YNNKEL, per germline (reference sequence). Time point described: newly diagnosed GD, antithyroid drugs for less than 3 months. The TCR library was made from RNA extracted from PBMCs. As to this clonotype: This likely traces to a read error, being one base from a far larger clone.

The chain links TRBV3-1 to TRBJ2-3, with 9 positions matching TRBD2. This TCR was sampled from a female donor with Graves disease. The material was peripheral blood mononuclear cells (PBMCs), obtained at new diagnosis, from a patient treated with antithyroid drugs. The CDR3 DNA reads as TGTGCCAGCAGCCAAGGGCCGACTAGCGGCCCCCTAAATGAGCAGTCCTTC. Translated: CASSQGPTSGPLNEQSF.